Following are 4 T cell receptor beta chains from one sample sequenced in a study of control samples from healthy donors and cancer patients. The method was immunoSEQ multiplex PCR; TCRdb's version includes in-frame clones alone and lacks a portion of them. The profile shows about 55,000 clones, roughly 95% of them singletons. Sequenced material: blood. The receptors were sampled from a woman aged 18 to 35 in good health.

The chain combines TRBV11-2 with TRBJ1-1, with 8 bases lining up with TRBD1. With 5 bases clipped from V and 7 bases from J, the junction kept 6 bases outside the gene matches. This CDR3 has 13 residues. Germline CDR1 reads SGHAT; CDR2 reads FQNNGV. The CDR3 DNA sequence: TGTGCCAGCAGCCCGACAGGGGTGGGTGAAGCTTTCTTT. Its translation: CASSPTGVGEAFF. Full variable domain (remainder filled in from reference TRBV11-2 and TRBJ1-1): EAGVAQSPRYKIIEKRQSVAFWCNPISGHATLYWYQQILGQGPKLLIQFQNNGVVDDSQLPKDRFSAERLKGVDSTLKIQPAKLEDSAVYLCASSPTGVGEAFFGQGTRLTVV.

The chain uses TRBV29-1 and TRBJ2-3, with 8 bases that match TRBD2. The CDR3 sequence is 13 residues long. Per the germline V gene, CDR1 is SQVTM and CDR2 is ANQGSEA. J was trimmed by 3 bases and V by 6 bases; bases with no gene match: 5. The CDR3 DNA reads TGCAGCGTCGGGAGGGCGGCAACAGATACGCAGTATTTT. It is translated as CSVGRAATDTQYF.

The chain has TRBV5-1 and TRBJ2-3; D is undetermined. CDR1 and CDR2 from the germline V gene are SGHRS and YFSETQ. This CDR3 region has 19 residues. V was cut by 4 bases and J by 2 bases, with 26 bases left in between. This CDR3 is CASSKDKEVLVYNTDTQYF. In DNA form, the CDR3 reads TGCGCCAGCAGCAAAGACAAAGAGGTACTGGTTTACAACACAGATACGCAGTATTTT.

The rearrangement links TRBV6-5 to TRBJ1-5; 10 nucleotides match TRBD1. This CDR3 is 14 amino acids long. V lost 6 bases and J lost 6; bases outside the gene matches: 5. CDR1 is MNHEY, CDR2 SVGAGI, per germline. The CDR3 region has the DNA TGTGCCAGCAGCTCGGACAGGGGGAGTCAGCCCCAGCATTTT. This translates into CASSSDRGSQPQHF.